One sample yielded the 15 T cell receptor beta chains listed below, sequenced in a study of cytomegalovirus exposure and HLA in healthy donors. PCR was performed using 60 Vbeta and 13 Jbeta primers. Using immunoSEQ multiplex PCR, the repertoire was profiled, and TCRdb retains in-frame clones only, with some absent. The sample lists approximately 200,000 clones; over 65% were seen once. Sequencing was carried out using PBMCs. Receptors originate from a boy between 2 and 10 years old in good health and CMV-seronegative.

The V call is TRBV19, the J call TRBJ2-3; maybe TRBD2 (5 bases). Germline assignment: CDR1 LNHDA and CDR2 SQIVND (reference sequence). Trimming took 3 bases from V and 1 from J, leaving 11 bases between them. The CDR3 length is 15 residues. The CDR3 reads CASSISGLGTDTQYF. The CDR3 DNA follows: TGTGCCAGTAGTATTTCGGGGTTAGGCACAGATACGCAGTATTTT.

Only a few counts were recorded for this clone. V usage is TRBV7-2 and J usage is TRBJ1-2; 8 positions match TRBD1. CDR1 and CDR2 (germline): SGHTA, FQGNSA. Germline trimming cut 2 bases from V and 4 bases from J; bases unmatched to any gene: 15. The CDR3 consists of 18 residues. The DNA for the CDR3 is TGTGCCAGCAGCTTAAGGGGGACAGGTCTTAGAGGGGCCTATGGCTACACCTTC. Translation: CASSLRGTGLRGAYGYTF. The full variable domain, in which reference TRBV7-2 and TRBJ1-2 provide the parts outside the CDR3, is GAGVSQSPSNKVTEKGKDVELRCDPISGHTALYWYRQSLGQGLEFLIYFQGNSAPDKSGLPSDRFSAERTGGSVSTLTIQRTQQEDSAVYLCASSLRGTGLRGAYGYTFGSGTRLTVV.

This rearrangement joins TRBV25-1 to TRBJ1-1; D is uncertain. CDR1 is MGHDK, CDR2 SYGVNS, per germline. V was shortened by 4 bases and J by 4 bases, with 10 bases between the two germline ends. There are 13 residues in the CDR3. The CDR3 reads CASSGNIGTEAFF. CDR3 bases: TGTGCCAGCAGTGGAAACATTGGCACTGAAGCTTTCTTT. Filled out from reference TRBV25-1 and TRBJ1-1, the complete variable domain reads EADIYQTPRYLVIGTGKKITLECSQTMGHDKMYWYQQDPGMELHLIHYSYGVNSTEKGDLSSESTVSRIRTEHFPLTLESARPSHTSQYLCASSGNIGTEAFFGQGTRLTVV.

The CDR3 nucleotides are TGTGCCAGCAGCAGGGTATCAGGGGGCGATGAAAAACTGTTTTTT. It yields the protein CASSRVSGGDEKLFF. The chain links TRBV7-2 to TRBJ1-4; TRBD1 matches 8 bases. J lost 6 bases, V lost 5 bases, and 8 bases had no gene match. Germline V lookup: CDR1 SGHTA, CDR2 FQGNSA. The CDR3 loop spans 15 amino acids.

This clone was recorded a few times. V usage is TRBV4-1 and J usage is TRBJ1-2; tentative D call: TRBD1 (6 bases). CDR3 length equals 15 residues. Trimming took 0 bases from V and 2 from J, leaving 10 bases between them. Germline CDR1 is MGHRA and CDR2 is YSYEKL. CDR3 nucleotide sequence: TGCGCCAGCAGCCAAGACCCTACAGGGAACTATGGCTACACCTTC. Its translation: CASSQDPTGNYGYTF.

This chain links TRBV2 with TRBJ2-7, with a tentative D call TRBD1 (6 bases). The V and J ends lost 2 bases and 3 bases respectively, with 11 bases between them. Germline assignment: CDR1 SNHLY and CDR2 FYNNEI. The CDR3 spans 14 residues. In DNA form, the CDR3 reads TGTGCCAGCAGTGAACAGGGGTCCGTCTACGAGCAGTACTTC. Translated: CASSEQGSVYEQYF.

In this sample, this clone turned up once. V and J are TRBV19 and TRBJ2-2; 10 bases line up with TRBD1. The germline V gene encodes CDR1 LNHDA and CDR2 SQIVND (reference sequence). V was clipped by 5 bases and J by 6 bases; unmatched bases: 6. CDR3 length: 15 amino acids. The CDR3 spells CASSWGQGSPGELFF. The CDR3 region has the DNA TGTGCCAGTAGTTGGGGACAGGGGTCCCCCGGGGAGCTGTTTTTT.

The chain links TRBV7-3 to TRBJ1-6; the match to TRBD1 covers 10 bases. This CDR3 comprises 15 residues. J lost 7 bases, V lost 0 bases, and 0 bases had no gene match. From germline, CDR1 is SGHTA and CDR2 FQGTGA. The CDR3 protein is CASSLTGQGNSPLHF. CDR3 nucleotide sequence: TGTGCCAGCAGCTTAACGGGACAGGGGAATTCACCCCTCCACTTT.

The rearrangement joins TRBV23-1 to TRBJ2-7; perhaps TRBD2 as D (6 bases). TRBV23-1 is placed among ORFs of uncertain function. With 4 bases removed from V and 0 bases from J, the gap between germline ends came to 13 bases. The CDR3 totals 15 residues. DNA of the CDR3: TGCGCCAGCAGTCCAGGCCGGGGGACCTCCTACGAGCAGTACTTC. Translating it yields CASSPGRGTSYEQYF.

This sequence joins TRBV10-3 and TRBJ2-7; no definite D call. Germline V gene sequence: CDR1 ENHRY, CDR2 SYGVKD. There are 14 residues in the CDR3. The V gene lost 10 bases and the J gene lost 6 bases, with 22 bases spanning the gap. The CDR3 DNA reads TGTGCCACCTTAGATCAAACTTCTCTCGGCGAGCAGTACTTC. It is translated as CATLDQTSLGEQYF.

This chain joins TRBV4-1 and TRBJ1-5; the match to TRBD1 covers 8 bases. The germline CDR1 and CDR2 sequences are MGHRA and YSYEKL. Trimming at V came to 1 base and at J to 7 bases, leaving 9 bases not matched to a gene. The CDR3 covers 16 residues. CDR3 protein: CASSQGGRGPKQPQHF. The CDR3 DNA is TGCGCCAGCAGCCAAGGGGGCAGGGGGCCCAAACAGCCCCAGCATTTT.

The chain is built from TRBV29-1 and TRBJ2-2, with D tentatively TRBD1 (5 bases). V lost 6 bases and J lost 1, with 12 bases in between. CDR1 SQVTM and CDR2 ANQGSEA come from the germline V gene. The CDR3 contains 14 residues. The CDR3 region is CSVGNRWNTGELFF. The DNA of the CDR3 is TGCAGCGTGGGGAACAGGTGGAACACCGGGGAGCTGTTTTTT.

The chain couples TRBV7-3 to TRBJ2-3; 11 bases match TRBD2. Germline CDR1 and CDR2: SGHTA and FQGTGA. Trimming took 5 bases from V and 4 from J; bases not matched to a gene: 5. CDR3 length equals 15 residues. Here the CDR3 DNA reads TGTGCCAGCAGCACCCTAGCGGGGGGTCCAGATACGCAGTATTTT. Amino acids: CASSTLAGGPDTQYF.

The genes are TRBV4-3 and TRBJ2-3; 8 bases map to TRBD1. CDR1 and CDR2 from the germline V gene are LGHNA and YSLEER. The length of the CDR3 is 15 residues. V was clipped by 2 bases and J by 0 bases; unmatched bases: 1. The CDR3, as DNA: TGCGCCAGCAGCCAACGACAGGGGAGCACAGATACGCAGTATTTT. Translated, it gives CASSQRQGSTDTQYF.

This clone was observed once. An end of the junction differs from the germline gene, which may be a read error. The rearrangement uses TRBV28 and TRBJ2-1, with 8 bases aligning to TRBD1. CDR3 length: 15 amino acids. In germline, CDR1 is MDHEN, CDR2 SYDVKM. The DNA of the CDR3 is TGTGCCAGCAGTCTCCATGGGACAGGCTACGATGAGCAGTTCTTC. This sequence encodes CASSLHGTGYDEQFF.